This TCR beta chain appears in the sequencing data of a study of blood T cell repertoires in COVID-19. Some clones are missing from TCRdb's copy, which holds only in-frame ones; the method was immunoSEQ multiplex PCR. Here the sample spans some 180,000 clones, approximately 89% being singletons. The V and J ends lost 4 bases and 0 bases respectively, with 10 bases between them. CDR1 is MNHEY, CDR2 SVGEGT, per germline. This CDR3 is built from 15 residues. This TCR came from a woman aged 60 to 75 with acute or convalescent COVID-19. The sample was peripheral blood. This chain joins TRBV6-2 or TRBV6-3 and TRBJ1-5; weak D call: TRBD1 (6 bases). Here the CDR3 DNA reads TGTGCCAGCAGTTTTACAGGGAGTAGCAATCAGCCCCAGCATTTT. This gives the protein CASSFTGSSNQPQHF.